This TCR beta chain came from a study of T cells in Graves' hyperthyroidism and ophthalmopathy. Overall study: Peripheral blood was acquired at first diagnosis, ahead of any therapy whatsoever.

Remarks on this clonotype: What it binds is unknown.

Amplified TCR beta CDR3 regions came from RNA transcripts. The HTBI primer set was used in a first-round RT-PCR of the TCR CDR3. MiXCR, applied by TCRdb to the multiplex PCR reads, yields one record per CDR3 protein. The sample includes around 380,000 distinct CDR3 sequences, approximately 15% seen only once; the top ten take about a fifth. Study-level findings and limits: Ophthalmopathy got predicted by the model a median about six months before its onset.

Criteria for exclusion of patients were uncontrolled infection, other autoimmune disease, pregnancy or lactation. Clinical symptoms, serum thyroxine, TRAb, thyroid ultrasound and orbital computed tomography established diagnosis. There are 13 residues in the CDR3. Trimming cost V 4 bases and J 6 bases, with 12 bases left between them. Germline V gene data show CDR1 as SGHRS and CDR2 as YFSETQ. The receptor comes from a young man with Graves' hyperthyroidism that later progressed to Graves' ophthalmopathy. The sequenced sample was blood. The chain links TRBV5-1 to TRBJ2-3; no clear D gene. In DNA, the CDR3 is TGCGCCAGCAGCAAAGAGCCTGACGATACGCAGTATTTT. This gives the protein CASSKEPDDTQYF. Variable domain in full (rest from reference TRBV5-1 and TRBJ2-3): KAGVTQTPRYLIKTRGQQVTLSCSPISGHRSVSWYQQTPGQGLQFLFEYFSETQRNKGNFPGRFSGRQFSNSRSEMNVSTLELGDSALYLCASSKEPDDTQYFGPGTRLTVL.